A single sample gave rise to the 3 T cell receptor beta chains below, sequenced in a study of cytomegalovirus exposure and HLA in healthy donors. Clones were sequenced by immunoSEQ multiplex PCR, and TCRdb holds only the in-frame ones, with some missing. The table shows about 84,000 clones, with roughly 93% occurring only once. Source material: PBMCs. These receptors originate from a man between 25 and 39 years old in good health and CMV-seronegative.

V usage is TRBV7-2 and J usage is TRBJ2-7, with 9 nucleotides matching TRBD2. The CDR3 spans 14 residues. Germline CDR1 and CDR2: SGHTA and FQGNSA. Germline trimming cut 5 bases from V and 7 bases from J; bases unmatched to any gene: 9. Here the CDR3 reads CASSQGIAGEEQYF. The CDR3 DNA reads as TGTGCCAGCAGCCAGGGGATAGCGGGAGAAGAGCAGTACTTC.

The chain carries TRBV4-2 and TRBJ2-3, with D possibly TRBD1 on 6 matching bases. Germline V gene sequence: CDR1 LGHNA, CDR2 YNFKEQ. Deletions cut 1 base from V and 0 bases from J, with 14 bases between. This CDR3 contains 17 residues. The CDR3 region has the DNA TGTGCCAGCAGCCAAGGTTATGGGGGCCTAAGCACAGATACGCAGTATTTT. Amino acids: CASSQGYGGLSTDTQYF.

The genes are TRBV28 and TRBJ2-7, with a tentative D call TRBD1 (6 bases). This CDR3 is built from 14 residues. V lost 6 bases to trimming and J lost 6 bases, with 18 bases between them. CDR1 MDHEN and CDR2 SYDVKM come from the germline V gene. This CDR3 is CASSSTQGFREQYF. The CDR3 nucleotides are TGTGCCAGCAGCTCAACACAGGGATTTCGCGAGCAGTACTTC. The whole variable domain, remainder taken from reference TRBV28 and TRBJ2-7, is DVKVTQSSRYLVKRTGEKVFLECVQDMDHENMFWYRQDPGLGLRLIYFSYDVKMKEKGDIPEGYSVSREKKERFSLILESASTNQTSMYLCASSSTQGFREQYFGPGTRLTVT.